The TCR beta chain under discussion was sequenced for a study of blood T cell repertoires in COVID-19. Study summary: Sources were T cells, B-cell-depleted T cells, or PBMCs; the material itself was cDNA or gDNA.

Germline CDR1 is SNHLY and CDR2 is FYNNEI. The CDR3 covers 15 residues. V gave up 4 bases and J gave up 5 bases; unmatched junction bases: 11. Authors' methods: Amplified reference gene primers provided the basis for estimating nucleated cell counts. Profiled with immunoSEQ multiplex PCR; TCRdb holds only in-frame clones, not every one. V and J calls and clone size are as listed in that table; D and trimming were resolved from the DNA. The sample lists about 42,000 clones, 70% to 90% occurring once. V is TRBV2 and J is TRBJ2-7; 7 positions match TRBD2. Material for sequencing was peripheral blood. The TCR comes from a man in his sixties or seventies with acute or convalescent COVID-19. The CDR3 DNA sequence: TGTGCCAGCAGTGCCGTCGGGGGAGGGGAGGACGAGCAGTACTTC. Protein: CASSAVGGGEDEQYF.